Detailed here is one TCR beta chain. In the original workflow: Estimation of nucleated cell counts relied on the amplification of reference gene primers. Clones were read by immunoSEQ multiplex PCR, and TCRdb kept only the in-frame ones, dropping some. The V and J calls and clone size were taken over from that table, and D and trimming were inferred from the DNA. Of 50,000 to 75,000 clones in the sample, around 77% are singletons; the top ten hold about a fifth. The data are from a study of blood T cell repertoires in COVID-19. Study-level information: Samples of COVID-19 (acute and convalescent) were obtained from the United States, Italy and Spain. The cDNA or gDNA used as material had been derived from T cells, B-cell-depleted T cells, or PBMCs.

Trimming took 3 bases from V and 1 from J, leaving 18 bases between them. The CDR3 totals 17 residues. Germline CDR1 is LNHDA and CDR2 is SQIVND (reference sequence). The specimen sequenced was peripheral blood. This rearrangement joins TRBV19 to TRBJ2-5, with D unclear. The receptor was isolated from an older man with active or convalescent COVID-19. Here the CDR3 reads CASSIRLTFAIQETQYF. The CDR3 bases are TGTGCCAGTAGTATTCGTTTGACTTTCGCGATCCAAGAGACCCAGTACTTC.